This TCR beta chain was captured by sequencing in a study of blood T cell repertoires in COVID-19. For the study at large: Donors in the United States, Italy and Spain gave samples during acute or convalescent COVID-19.

Original handling: Amplification of reference gene primers provided the estimated nucleated cell counts. Clones were read by immunoSEQ multiplex PCR, and TCRdb kept only the in-frame ones, dropping some. The V and J calls and clone size were taken over from that table, and D and trimming were inferred from the DNA. The sample contains about 330,000 clones, approximately 86% of which appear only once. This clone was observed a handful of times. CDR3 length: 15 residues. J lost 6 bases, V lost 1 base, and 6 bases had no gene match. Per the germline V gene, CDR1 is MNHEY and CDR2 is SVGEGT. The TCR sequence derives from a man aged 25-40 years with COVID-19, enrolled during active disease. This chain links TRBV6-2 or TRBV6-3 with TRBJ1-5; 7 nucleotides agree with TRBD1. Material: peripheral blood. CDR3 loop: CASSYWTGTGQPQHF. The DNA for the CDR3 is TGTGCCAGCAGTTACTGGACAGGAACCGGTCAGCCCCAGCATTTT.